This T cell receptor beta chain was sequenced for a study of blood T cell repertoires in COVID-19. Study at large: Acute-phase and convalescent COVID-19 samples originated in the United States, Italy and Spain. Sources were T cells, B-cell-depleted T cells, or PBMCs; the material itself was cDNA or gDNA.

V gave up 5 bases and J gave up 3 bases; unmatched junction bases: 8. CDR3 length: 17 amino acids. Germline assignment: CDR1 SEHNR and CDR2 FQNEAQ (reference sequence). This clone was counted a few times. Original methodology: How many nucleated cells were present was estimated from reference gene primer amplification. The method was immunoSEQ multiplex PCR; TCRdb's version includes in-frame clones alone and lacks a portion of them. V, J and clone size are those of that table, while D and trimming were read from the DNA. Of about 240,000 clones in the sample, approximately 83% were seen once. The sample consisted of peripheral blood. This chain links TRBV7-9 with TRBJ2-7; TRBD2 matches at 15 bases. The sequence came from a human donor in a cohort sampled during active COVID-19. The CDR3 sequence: CASSGGLAGGRGYEQYF. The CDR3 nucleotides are TGTGCCAGCAGCGGGGGACTAGCGGGAGGTCGGGGCTACGAGCAGTACTTC.